Following are 5 T cell receptor beta chains from one sample sequenced in a study of blood T cell repertoires in COVID-19. Method: immunoSEQ multiplex PCR; TCRdb's copy keeps in-frame clones and lacks some. The data hold around 310,000 clones, with 88% observed a single time. The sample comprised PBMCs or T cells enriched from blood (not recorded which). The source of these receptors is a young man who had recovered from COVID-19.

The CDR3 DNA sequence: TGTGCCAGCAGCGCTACCCTAGCGGGGTGGGTAGATACGCAGTATTTT. Protein product: CASSATLAGWVDTQYF. The chain recombines TRBV11-2 with TRBJ2-3; 9 bases are a match to TRBD2. V lost 5 bases to trimming and J lost 5 bases; unmatched junction nucleotides: 11. Germline assignment: CDR1 SGHAT and CDR2 FQNNGV. The CDR3 consists of 16 residues. Full variable domain (rest looked up from reference TRBV11-2 and TRBJ2-3): EAGVAQSPRYKIIEKRQSVAFWCNPISGHATLYWYQQILGQGPKLLIQFQNNGVVDDSQLPKDRFSAERLKGVDSTLKIQPAKLEDSAVYLCASSATLAGWVDTQYFGPGTRLTVL.

This clone was seen once. The chain couples TRBV9 to TRBJ2-5, with 9 bases aligning to TRBD2. The CDR3 extends over 15 amino acids. V lost 4 bases to trimming and J lost 3 bases; unmatched junction nucleotides: 7. Germline values: CDR1 SGDLS, CDR2 YYNGEE. The CDR3 loop is CASSSHGTSKETQYF. CDR3 in DNA: TGTGCCAGCAGCTCACATGGGACTAGCAAAGAGACCCAGTACTTC.

V is TRBV5-4 and J is TRBJ1-2; no clear D gene. Trimming took 4 bases from V and 2 from J, leaving 6 bases between them. The germline V gene encodes CDR1 SGHNT and CDR2 YYREEE (reference sequence). This CDR3 comprises 12 residues. The CDR3 DNA reads TGTGCCAGCAGCACCCGGAACTATGGCTACACCTTC. The encoded protein is CASSTRNYGYTF.

This chain links TRBV19 with TRBJ2-1; possible D gene TRBD2, 6 bases. The CDR3 has 14 amino acids. Germline CDR1 LNHDA, CDR2 SQIVND (reference sequence). The V end was cut by 7 bases, the J end by 7 bases, with 17 bases between. CDR3 amino acids: CASTSSGSRNEQFF. DNA for the CDR3: TGTGCCAGTACAAGCAGCGGGTCCCGGAATGAGCAGTTCTTC.

The chain combines TRBV11-2 with TRBJ1-1; 9 bases are a match to TRBD1. This CDR3 has 14 amino acids. V dropped 3 bases and J dropped 3; count of bases not matched to a gene: 2. The germline V gene has CDR1 SGHAT and CDR2 FQNNGV. CDR3 amino acids: CASSFRTGDTEAFF. DNA for the CDR3: TGTGCCAGCAGCTTCCGGACAGGGGACACTGAAGCTTTCTTT.